The 3 T cell receptor beta chains below all came from one sample that was sequenced in a study of cytomegalovirus exposure and HLA in healthy donors. The primer mix had 60 Vbeta and 13 Jbeta primers. Measured with immunoSEQ multiplex PCR; TCRdb has only the in-frame clones, and not every one. This sample has tens of thousands of clones, with roughly 63% found just once. The sequenced sample was PBMCs. Receptors originate from a man in his sixties in good health and CMV-seropositive.

This clone was seen a few times. This chain uses TRBV27 with TRBJ2-5; possibly TRBD2 for D (5 bases). The DNA end is a closer match to TRBJ2-7, so the J assignment may be wrong. Germline loops: CDR1 MNHEY, CDR2 SMNVEV (reference sequence). This CDR3 is built from 14 residues. The CDR3 region is CASSSRGRSYEQYF. CDR3 coding DNA: TGTGCCAGCAGTTCCCGAGGGAGAAGCTACGAGCAGTACTTC.

This chain links TRBV6-4 with TRBJ2-1; 8 nucleotides line up with TRBD2. Per the germline V gene, CDR1 is MRHNA and CDR2 is SNTAGT. V lost 5 bases, J lost 4 bases, and 13 bases stayed unmatched. The CDR3 runs to 17 residues. CDR3 DNA sequence: TGTGCCAGCAGTTCCCATCCGGGACTAGGCCCATACAATGAGCAGTTCTTC. Translating it yields CASSSHPGLGPYNEQFF.

This rearrangement joins TRBV28 to TRBJ2-6; D is undetermined. In germline, CDR1 is MDHEN, CDR2 SYDVKM. The CDR3 contains 13 residues. Between the trimmed V and J ends, which lost 5 bases and 3 bases, there was a span of 5 bases. The CDR3 protein is CASSPYGANVLTF. CDR3 sequence (DNA): TGTGCCAGCAGTCCGTATGGGGCCAACGTCCTGACTTTC.